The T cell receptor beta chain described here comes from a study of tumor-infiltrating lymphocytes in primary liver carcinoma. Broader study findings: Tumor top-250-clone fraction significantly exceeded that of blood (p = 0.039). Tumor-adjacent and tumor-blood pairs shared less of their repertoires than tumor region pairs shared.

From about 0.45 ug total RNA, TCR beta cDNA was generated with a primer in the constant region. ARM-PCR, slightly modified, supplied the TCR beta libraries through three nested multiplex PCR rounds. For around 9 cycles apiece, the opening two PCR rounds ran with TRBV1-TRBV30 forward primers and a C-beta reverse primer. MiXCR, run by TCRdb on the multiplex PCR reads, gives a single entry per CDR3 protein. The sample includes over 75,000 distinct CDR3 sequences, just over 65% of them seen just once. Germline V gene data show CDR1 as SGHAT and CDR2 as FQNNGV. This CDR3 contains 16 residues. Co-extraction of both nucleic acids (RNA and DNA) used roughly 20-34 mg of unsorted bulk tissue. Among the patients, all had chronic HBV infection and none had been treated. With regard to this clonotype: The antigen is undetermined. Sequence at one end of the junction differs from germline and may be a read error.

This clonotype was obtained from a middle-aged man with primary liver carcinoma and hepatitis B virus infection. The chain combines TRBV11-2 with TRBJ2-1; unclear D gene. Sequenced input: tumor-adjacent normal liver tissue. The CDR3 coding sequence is TGTGCCAGTAGCCCGCGGTTGGGAAAGGGCTTCTATGAGAAGTTCTTC. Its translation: CASSPRLGKGFYEKFF.